Presented here are 4 T cell receptor beta chains from one specimen sequenced in a study of CD8 T cells in ankylosing spondylitis. TCRdb re-called the 5' RACE reads with MiXCR, one entry per CDR3 protein. The sample carries 250,000 to 300,000 distinct CDR3 sequences, about 20% recorded once. Input material: blood, either unsorted or a sorted T cell fraction (not recorded which). These receptor sequences come from a male donor with ankylosing spondylitis or in good health (not recorded which).

The chain is built from TRBV4-3 and TRBJ2-5, with D perhaps TRBD2 (5 bases). The V end was cut by 0 bases, the J end by 2 bases, with 16 bases between. CDR1 is LGHNA and CDR2 is YSLEER in the germline V gene. This CDR3 comprises 17 residues. The CDR3 DNA sequence: TGCGCCAGCAGCCAAGATGGAGGCATAACCTCACAAGAGACCCAGTACTTC. Translated: CASSQDGGITSQETQYF.

In this sample, this clonotype turned up a few times. The J gene is TRBJ1-5, the V gene TRBV7-8; maybe TRBD1 (6 bases). CDR1 SGHVS and CDR2 FQNEAQ come from the germline V gene. The V end was cut by 2 bases, the J end by 4 bases, with 12 bases between. CDR3 length equals 15 residues. The CDR3 DNA sequence: TGTGCCAGCAGCTTAAACAGGGACCTTAATCAGCCCCAGCATTTT. Protein product: CASSLNRDLNQPQHF.

The genes are TRBV7-9 and TRBJ2-1; 7 bases match TRBD2. Germline V lookup: CDR1 SEHNR, CDR2 FQNEAQ (reference sequence). V shed 5 bases and J 6 bases; nucleotides not matched to a gene: 16. This CDR3 contains 17 residues. The CDR3 DNA reads TGTGCCAGCAGCCCGACGTGGGACTACACCACCGGCAATGAGCAGTTCTTC. Amino acid sequence: CASSPTWDYTTGNEQFF.

This clonotype has a handful of counts. The chain joins TRBV29-1 to TRBJ2-2, with D possibly being TRBD1 or TRBD2 (6 bases each). There are 15 residues in the CDR3. Trimming pared 2 bases from V and 0 bases from J, leaving 10 bases between. The V gene's germline CDR1 is SQVTM and CDR2 ANQGSEA. The chain's CDR3 is CSVELGGSNTGELFF. CDR3 coding DNA: TGCAGCGTTGAATTGGGGGGCTCGAACACCGGGGAGCTGTTTTTT.